A single sample gave rise to the 27 T cell receptor beta chains below, sequenced in a study of patients and donors after allogeneic stem cell transplantation. TCRdb used MiXCR to reprocess the RT-PCR reads, holding one entry per CDR3 protein. This sample yields about 410,000 distinct CDR3 sequences, of which approximately 16% are seen a single time; less than 8.5% belongs to the top ten. Sequencing used blood, either unsorted or a sorted T cell fraction (not recorded which). These TCRs come from a human donor who was either an allogeneic HSCT recipient or a stem cell or donor lymphocyte infusion donor (not recorded which). It is not recorded whose cells these are; they may come from a transplant donor.

This clonotype showed up just a few times. The rearrangement joins TRBV4-3 to TRBJ1-1; no clear D gene. This CDR3 is 13 amino acids long. Germline CDR1 and CDR2: LGHNA and YSLEER. Trimming removed 4 bases at V and 1 base at J, with 7 bases between. The CDR3 reads CASSPDTNTEAFF. The CDR3 DNA follows: TGCGCCAGCAGCCCCGATACGAACACTGAAGCTTTCTTT.

This clonotype has a handful of counts. The gene calls are TRBV7-7 and TRBJ2-3; D is perhaps TRBD2 (6 bases). Trimming pared 5 bases from V and 4 bases from J, leaving 19 bases between. CDR1 is SSHAT and CDR2 is FNYEAQ in the germline V gene (reference sequence). The CDR3 consists of 16 residues. The CDR3 nucleotides read TGTGCCAGCAGCCCCGGGATCCCCCGGGAGTCAGATACGCAGTATTTT. Amino acids: CASSPGIPRESDTQYF. The full variable domain, its missing parts supplied by reference TRBV7-7 and TRBJ2-3, is GAGVSQSPRYKVTKRGQDVTLRCDPISSHATLYWYQQALGQGPEFLTYFNYEAQPDKSGLPSDRFSAERPEGSISTLTIQRTEQRDSAMYRCASSPGIPRESDTQYFGPGTRLTVL.

This clonotype occurred a few times. The V gene is TRBV20-1, the J gene TRBJ1-1; D ambiguous. Trimming removed 5 bases from V and 0 bases from J, with 16 bases in between. The CDR3 sequence is 15 residues long. CDR1 and CDR2 from the germline V gene are DFQATT and SNEGSKA (reference sequence). The CDR3 protein is CSASVGLHMNTEAFF. The CDR3 nucleotides are TGCAGTGCTTCGGTTGGGCTTCACATGAACACTGAAGCTTTCTTT.

This chain uses TRBV6-4 with TRBJ2-3; 7 nucleotides agree with TRBD1. V lost 0 bases to trimming and J lost 5 bases; unmatched junction nucleotides: 5. CDR3 length equals 15 residues. CDR1 and CDR2 from the germline V gene are MRHNA and SNTAGT. This CDR3 is CASSDSTGPIDTQYF. CDR3 DNA: TGTGCCAGCAGTGACTCGACAGGGCCGATAGATACGCAGTATTTT.

This clonotype has a handful of counts. The chain uses TRBV27 and TRBJ2-4; 7 bases match TRBD1. Germline CDR1 is MNHEY and CDR2 is SMNVEV (reference sequence). Losses at the gene ends were 5 bases for V and 3 bases for J; bases not matched to a gene: 10. This CDR3 is built from 16 residues. CDR3 loop: CASSLRQGWDKNIQYF. CDR3 in DNA: TGTGCCAGCAGTCTCAGACAGGGCTGGGACAAAAACATTCAGTACTTC.

This clonotype was recorded a few times. This sequence joins TRBV4-2 and TRBJ2-3, with 10 bases matching TRBD2. Trimming removed 4 bases from V and 2 bases from J; junction bases left unmatched: 6. The CDR3 consists of 16 residues. Germline V gene sequence: CDR1 LGHNA, CDR2 YNFKEQ. CDR3 in DNA: TGTGCCAGCAGCCCCCGGACTAGCGGATACACAGATACGCAGTATTTT. It yields the protein CASSPRTSGYTDTQYF.

This clonotype was seen ten or more times. V and J are TRBV18 and TRBJ1-3; D call uncertain. Germline loops: CDR1 KGHSH, CDR2 LQKENI. There are 16 residues in the CDR3. V lost 6 bases to trimming and J lost 0 bases, with 15 bases between them. The CDR3 nucleotides are TGTGCCAGCTCCCCAAATGAAGCGTTCTCTGGAAACACCATATATTTT. The encoded protein is CASSPNEAFSGNTIYF.

This clonotype was seen just once. V and J are TRBV5-6 and TRBJ1-5; possible D gene TRBD1, 6 bases. Germline lookup yields CDR1 SGHDT and CDR2 YYEEEE. V was clipped by 0 bases and J by 3 bases, with 19 bases between them. The CDR3 totals 18 residues. CDR3 nucleotides: TGTGCCAGCAGCTTGGGGAGGGGGAGGAAATATTCCAATCAGCCCCAGCATTTT. It encodes CASSLGRGRKYSNQPQHF.

The gene calls are TRBV11-2 and TRBJ1-6; D is unclear. This CDR3 region has 16 residues. Trimming pared 3 bases from V and 5 bases from J, leaving 14 bases between. Germline values: CDR1 SGHAT, CDR2 FQNNGV. CDR3 loop: CASSLGGNRNNSPLHF. The CDR3 nucleotides are TGTGCCAGCAGCTTGGGTGGGAACCGCAATAATTCACCCCTCCACTTT. The complete variable domain, with remaining parts taken from reference TRBV11-2 and TRBJ1-6, reads EAGVAQSPRYKIIEKRQSVAFWCNPISGHATLYWYQQILGQGPKLLIQFQNNGVVDDSQLPKDRFSAERLKGVDSTLKIQPAKLEDSAVYLCASSLGGNRNNSPLHFGNGTRLTVT.

This clonotype turned up a few times. The V gene is TRBV7-3, the J gene TRBJ2-5; D unclear. The CDR3 runs 13 residues. The V gene lost 1 base and the J gene lost 3 bases, with 6 bases spanning the gap. Germline V gene data show CDR1 as SGHTA and CDR2 as FQGTGA. This chain's CDR3 is CASSLSSKETQYF. The CDR3 coding sequence is TGTGCCAGCAGCTTAAGTAGTAAAGAGACCCAGTACTTC.

There are a few counts of this clonotype. CDR3 sequence reads: CASSLLASRPWDTEAFF. CDR3 DNA sequence: TGTGCCAGCAGCTTGTTGGCTTCGCGTCCCTGGGACACTGAAGCTTTCTTT. The chain couples TRBV5-6 to TRBJ1-1; D gene unclear. The germline V and J ends were trimmed by 1 base and 3 bases, with 19 bases remaining between them. This CDR3 comprises 17 residues. Germline V gene sequence: CDR1 SGHDT, CDR2 YYEEEE.

In this sample, this clonotype turned up a few times. The chain links TRBV27 to TRBJ2-3; D remains unclear. CDR1 MNHEY and CDR2 SMNVEV come from the germline V gene (reference sequence). This CDR3 region has 15 residues. V lost 1 base, J lost 5 bases, and 13 bases lay in between. CDR3 sequence reads: CASSLWGSPGDTQYF. The CDR3 nucleotides read TGTGCCAGCAGTTTATGGGGAAGCCCGGGAGATACGCAGTATTTT.

The J gene is TRBJ2-5, the V gene TRBV30; D may be TRBD1 (7 bases). CDR1 and CDR2 (germline): GTSNPN, SVGIG (reference sequence). This CDR3 is 13 amino acids long. Trimming stripped 5 bases from V and 4 bases from J, with 14 bases between. CDR3 region: CAWGPGGRETQYF. In DNA, the CDR3 is TGTGCCTGGGGGCCAGGGGGGAGAGAGACCCAGTACTTC.

V gene TRBV24-1 combines with J gene TRBJ2-1; 8 nucleotides align to TRBD2. The CDR3 is made up of 16 amino acids. Germline V lookup: CDR1 KGHDR, CDR2 SFDVKD. Losses at the gene ends were 4 bases for V and 9 bases for J; bases not matched to a gene: 13. CDR3: CATSDLAGPNGGEQFF. CDR3 nucleotides: TGTGCCACCAGTGACTTAGCGGGACCCAACGGCGGTGAGCAGTTCTTC.

This clonotype was counted only a few times. V gene TRBV10-3 combines with J gene TRBJ2-3; D might be TRBD1 or TRBD2, each matching 7 bases. The CDR3 is 14 amino acids. V shed 6 bases and J shed 6 bases, with 16 bases lying between them. Germline V gene sequence: CDR1 ENHRY, CDR2 SYGVKD. The chain's CDR3 is CAISPDREGDTQYF. The CDR3 DNA is TGTGCCATCAGCCCCGACAGGGAGGGGGATACGCAGTATTTT.

This clonotype was seen only a few times. This chain joins TRBV19 and TRBJ2-2; D remains unclear. The CDR3 spans 13 residues. Trimming took 3 bases from V and 6 from J, leaving 8 bases between them. CDR1 is LNHDA and CDR2 is SQIVND in the germline V gene (reference sequence). In DNA form, the CDR3 reads TGTGCCAGTAGTATTAAGTTCCCCGGGGAGCTGTTTTTT. Protein product: CASSIKFPGELFF.

CDR3 residues: CASSLRETGMSSYEQYF. Here the CDR3 DNA reads TGTGCCAGCAGCTTAAGAGAAACAGGAATGTCGTCCTACGAGCAGTACTTC. The genes are TRBV11-2 and TRBJ2-7; TRBD1 might be the D (5 bases). Germline CDR1 SGHAT, CDR2 FQNNGV. V dropped 2 bases and J dropped 1 base, with 18 bases sitting between them. This CDR3 comprises 17 residues.

V and J are TRBV6-5 and TRBJ1-5; D is unresolved. V was shortened by 2 bases and J by 4 bases, with 18 bases between the two germline ends. The CDR3 is 17 residues long. Germline CDR1 is MNHEY and CDR2 is SVGAGI. CDR3 loop: CASSYTHPTTANQPQHF. The CDR3 DNA sequence: TGTGCCAGCAGTTACACCCACCCGACGACGGCAAATCAGCCCCAGCATTTT.

The chain couples TRBV20-1 to TRBJ1-3; D is possibly TRBD1 (6 bases). Trimming stripped 5 bases from V and 0 bases from J, with 8 bases between. The CDR3 consists of 13 residues. Germline CDR1 and CDR2: DFQATT and SNEGSKA (reference sequence). The CDR3 DNA follows: TGCAGTGCTGGGGGCAGCTCTGGAAACACCATATATTTT. It codes for CSAGGSSGNTIYF.

This chain uses TRBV29-1 with TRBJ2-5; D gene uncertain. V gave up 8 bases and J gave up 2 bases, with 9 bases separating them. Germline assignment: CDR1 SQVTM and CDR2 ANQGSEA. CDR3 length equals 11 residues. CDR3 residues: CSFHRQETQYF. As DNA, the CDR3 is TGCAGCTTCCACCGGCAAGAGACCCAGTACTTC.

In this sample, this clonotype turned up once. J is TRBJ1-1 and V is TRBV7-9, with unresolved D. V was shortened by 5 bases and J by 0 bases, with 13 bases between the two germline ends. The CDR3 runs 15 residues. Germline CDR1 reads SEHNR; CDR2 reads FQNEAQ (reference sequence). This chain's CDR3 is CASSPLRTVNTEAFF. The CDR3 DNA reads TGTGCCAGCAGCCCATTGCGGACGGTGAACACTGAAGCTTTCTTT.

This clonotype was counted many times. The genes are TRBV6-1 and TRBJ2-1; 13 bases match TRBD2. V gave up 6 bases and J gave up 5 bases; unmatched junction bases: 1. Looked up from germline, CDR1 is MNHNS and CDR2 is SASEGT. This CDR3 spans 14 amino acids. The CDR3 here is CASSGLAGDNEQFF. The DNA of the CDR3 is TGTGCCAGCAGCGGACTAGCGGGGGACAATGAGCAGTTCTTC.

The genes are TRBV29-1 and TRBJ2-7, with D possibly TRBD2 on 6 matching bases. The V end was cut by 4 bases, the J end by 9 bases, with 22 bases between. Germline CDR1 reads SQVTM; CDR2 reads ANQGSEA. This CDR3 region has 14 residues. The CDR3 DNA is TGCAGCGTTGTTTTTGCGGGGCCAGAGGGCCCGCAGTACTTC. The encoded protein is CSVVFAGPEGPQYF.

The CDR3 region has the DNA TGTGCCAGCAGTTACCGGGACGGTTCCTACGAGCAGTACTTC. As protein: CASSYRDGSYEQYF. This chain uses TRBV27 with TRBJ2-7; either TRBD1 or TRBD2 may supply D (5 bases each). This CDR3 is built from 14 residues. Germline V lookup: CDR1 MNHEY, CDR2 SMNVEV (reference sequence). With 4 bases removed from V and 1 base from J, the gap between germline ends came to 11 bases.

V and J are TRBV15 and TRBJ1-1, with 8 positions matching TRBD1. The CDR3 is 13 amino acids. V was clipped by 6 bases and J by 6 bases; unmatched bases: 6. Looked up from germline, CDR1 is LNHNV and CDR2 is YYDKDF (reference sequence). The CDR3 here is CATRLDREAEAFF. CDR3 DNA sequence: TGTGCCACCAGACTGGACAGGGAGGCTGAAGCTTTCTTT.

The sample holds a few counts of this clonotype. The gene calls are TRBV20-1 and TRBJ2-7; TRBD1 or TRBD2 may be the D gene (6 bases each). CDR3 length: 12 residues. CDR1 and CDR2 from the germline V gene are DFQATT and SNEGSKA (reference sequence). The ends were cut back, 1 base at V and 6 bases at J, with 10 bases in the middle. The CDR3 nucleotides are TGCAGTGCTAGAGTAGGGGGGCGCGAGCAGTACTTC. It translates to CSARVGGREQYF.

This clonotype was counted many times. The rearrangement joins TRBV25-1 to TRBJ2-2; possible D gene TRBD2, 7 bases. V lost 10 bases and J lost 4, with 25 bases in between. CDR3 length: 17 amino acids. CDR1 is MGHDK and CDR2 is SYGVNS in the germline V gene. This CDR3 reads CATSVFLAGAGTGELFF. In nucleotides, the CDR3 is TGTGCCACCTCGGTCTTTCTTGCGGGGGCCGGCACCGGGGAGCTGTTTTTT.